This T cell receptor (beta chain) was captured by sequencing in a study of shared clonotypes between healthy human individuals. Study information: The study used three CD4 naive, three CD4 memory, two CD8 naive and one CD8 memory plate per donor.

The V and J ends lost 4 bases and 3 bases respectively, with 19 bases between them. The V gene's germline CDR1 is SGDLS and CDR2 YYNGEE. The CDR3 sequence is 17 residues long. Assay used: immunoSEQ multiplex PCR; TCRdb lists only in-frame clones, some missing. The table has 1,400,000 or so clones, just under 99% seen once; the top ten hold about 0.35%. This TCR was recovered from a man aged 30 to 39 in good health. The chain joins TRBV9 to TRBJ2-2, with a weak D call TRBD1 (7 bases). Sequenced: naive CD4+ T cells sorted from blood. Subset here: CD45RA+ positively selected. As DNA, the CDR3 is TGTGCCAGCAGCCTTTCGATGGAGGGGGCTTACACCGGGGAGCTGTTTTTT. Amino acids: CASSLSMEGAYTGELFF.